The sequence of this T cell receptor beta chain was determined in a study of blood T cells in healthy people across ages. Study as a whole: The capture of about one barcoded beta molecule per two T cells was achieved by template switching.

The CDR3 consists of 13 residues. Germline CDR1 is DFQATT and CDR2 is SNEGSKA (reference sequence). Trimming took off 2 bases at V and 2 bases at J, with 10 bases between the two ends. With regard to this clonotype: Its antigen is undetermined.

Then a second PCR, running roughly 7 to 11 cycles, was carried out with a sample-barcoded 5' primer and a J-beta primer mix. Each CDR3 protein is one row after TCRdb ran MiXCR on the 5' RACE reads. The sample has over a million distinct CDR3 sequences, approximately 42% seen once. Overall study findings and caveats: Naive CD4+ cells and diversity were both higher in long-lived donors than in aged donors.

The genes are TRBV20-1 and TRBJ2-7, with D perhaps being TRBD1 or TRBD2 (5 bases each). The source material was blood. The receptor's source is a woman aged 18-29 years in good health. The CDR3 loop reads CSARWDGTYEQYF. The CDR3 DNA reads TGCAGTGCTAGATGGGACGGGACCTACGAGCAGTACTTC.